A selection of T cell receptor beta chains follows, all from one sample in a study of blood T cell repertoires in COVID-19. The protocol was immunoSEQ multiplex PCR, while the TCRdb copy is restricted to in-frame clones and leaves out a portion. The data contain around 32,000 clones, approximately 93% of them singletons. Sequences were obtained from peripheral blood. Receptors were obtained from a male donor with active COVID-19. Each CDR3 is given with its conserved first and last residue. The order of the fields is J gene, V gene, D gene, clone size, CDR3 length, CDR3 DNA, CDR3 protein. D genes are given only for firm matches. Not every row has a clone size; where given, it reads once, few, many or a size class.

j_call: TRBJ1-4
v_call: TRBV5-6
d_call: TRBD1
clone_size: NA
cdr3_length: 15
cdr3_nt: TGTGCCAGCAGCTCGCCGACAGGGTATAATGAAAAACTGTTTTTT
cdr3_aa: CASSSPTGYNEKLFF

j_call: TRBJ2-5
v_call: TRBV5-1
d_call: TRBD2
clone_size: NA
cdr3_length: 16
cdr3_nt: TGCGCCAGCAGCCAGACTAGCGGGGGCGAACAAGAGACCCAGTACTTC
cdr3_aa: CASSQTSGGEQETQYF

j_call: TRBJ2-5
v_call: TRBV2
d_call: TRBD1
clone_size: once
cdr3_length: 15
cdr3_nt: TGTGCCAGCAGTCGGGACAGGGGGGATCAAGAGACCCAGTACTTC
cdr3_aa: CASSRDRGDQETQYF

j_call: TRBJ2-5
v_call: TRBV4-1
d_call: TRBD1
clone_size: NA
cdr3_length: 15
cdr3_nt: TGCGCCAGCAGCCAAGAGGGACAGGGCCAAGAGACCCAGTACTTC
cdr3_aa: CASSQEGQGQETQYF

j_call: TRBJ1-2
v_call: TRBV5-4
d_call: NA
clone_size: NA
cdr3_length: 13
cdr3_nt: TGTGCCGGCCGGGGGATAAATGACTATGGCTACACCTTC
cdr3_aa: CAGRGINDYGYTF

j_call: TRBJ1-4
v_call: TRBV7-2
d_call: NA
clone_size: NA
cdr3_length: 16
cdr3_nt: TGTGCCAGCAGCTTAGGAGGGATCGCAACTAATGAAAAACTGTTTTTT
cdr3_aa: CASSLGGIATNEKLFF

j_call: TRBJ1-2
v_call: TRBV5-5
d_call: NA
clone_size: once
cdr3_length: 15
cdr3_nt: TGTGCCAGCAGCTTGTTCTTACTGACAATCTATGGCTACACCTTC
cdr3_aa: CASSLFLLTIYGYTF

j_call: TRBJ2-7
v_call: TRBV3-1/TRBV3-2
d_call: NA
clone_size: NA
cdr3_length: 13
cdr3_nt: TGTGCCAGCAGCCAAGCTTTTAGTGGCGAGCAGTACTTC
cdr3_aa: CASSQAFSGEQYF

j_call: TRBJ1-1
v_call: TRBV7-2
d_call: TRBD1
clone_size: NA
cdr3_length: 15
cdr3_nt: TGTGCCAGCAGCTTGGGGACAGGGCGGGTTACTGAAGCTTTCTTT
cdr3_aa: CASSLGTGRVTEAFF

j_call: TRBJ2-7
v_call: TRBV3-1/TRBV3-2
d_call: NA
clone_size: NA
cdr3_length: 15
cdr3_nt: TGTGCCAGCAGCCAAGGTACGCAGGGGATCTACGAGCAGTACTTC
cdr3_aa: CASSQGTQGIYEQYF

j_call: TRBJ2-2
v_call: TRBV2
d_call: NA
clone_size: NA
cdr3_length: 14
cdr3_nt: TGTGCCAGCATGGGAGGAATAAACACCGGGGAGCTGTTTTTT
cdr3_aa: CASMGGINTGELFF

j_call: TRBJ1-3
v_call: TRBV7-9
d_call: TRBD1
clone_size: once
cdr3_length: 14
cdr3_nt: TGTGCCAGCAGCTTACGGACAGGAGGAAACACCATATATTTT
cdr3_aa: CASSLRTGGNTIYF

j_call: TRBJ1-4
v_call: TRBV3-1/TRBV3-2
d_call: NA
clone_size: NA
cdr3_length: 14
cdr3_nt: TGTGCCAGCAGCCAACAGGCAACTAATGAAAAACTGTTTTTT
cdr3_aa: CASSQQATNEKLFF

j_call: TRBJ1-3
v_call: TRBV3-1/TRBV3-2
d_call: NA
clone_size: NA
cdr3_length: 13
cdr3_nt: TGTGCCAGCAGCCCGACAGAAGAGGACACCATATATTTT
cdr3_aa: CASSPTEEDTIYF

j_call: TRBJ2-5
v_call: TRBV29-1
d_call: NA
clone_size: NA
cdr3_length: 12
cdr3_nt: TGCAGCGTACGATGGGGGGAGGAGACCCAGTACTTC
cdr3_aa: CSVRWGEETQYF

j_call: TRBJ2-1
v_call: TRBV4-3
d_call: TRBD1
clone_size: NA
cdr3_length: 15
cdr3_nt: TGCGCCAGCAGCCAAATACGACAGGGGAGGAATGAGCAGTTCTTC
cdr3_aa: CASSQIRQGRNEQFF

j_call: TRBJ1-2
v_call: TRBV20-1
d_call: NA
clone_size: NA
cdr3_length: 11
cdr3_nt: TGCAGTGCGGACAGCCCCGGGGGCTACACCTTC
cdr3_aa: CSADSPGGYTF

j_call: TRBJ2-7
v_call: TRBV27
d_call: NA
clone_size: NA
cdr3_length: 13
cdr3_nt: TGTGCCAGCAGTCCGGGAGCGTCCTACGAGCAGTACTTC
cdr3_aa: CASSPGASYEQYF

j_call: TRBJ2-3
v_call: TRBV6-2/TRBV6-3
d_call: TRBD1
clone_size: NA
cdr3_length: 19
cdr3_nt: TGTGCCAGCAGTTACATTGCGTGGGCGGTCCGGACAGGGGAGGATACGCAGTATTTT
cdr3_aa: CASSYIAWAVRTGEDTQYF

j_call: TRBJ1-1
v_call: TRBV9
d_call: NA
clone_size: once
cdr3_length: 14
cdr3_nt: TGTGCCAGCAGCGTCGACAGCCTGAACACTGAAGCTTTCTTT
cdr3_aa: CASSVDSLNTEAFF

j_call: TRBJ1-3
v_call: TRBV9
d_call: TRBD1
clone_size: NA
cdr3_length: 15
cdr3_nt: TGTGCCAGCAGCCGACAGGGCACCTCTGGAAACACCATATATTTT
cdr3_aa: CASSRQGTSGNTIYF

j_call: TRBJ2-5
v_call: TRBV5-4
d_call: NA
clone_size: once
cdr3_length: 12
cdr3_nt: TGTGCCTTTACCCAGGGTCAGGAGACCCAGTACTTC
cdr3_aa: CAFTQGQETQYF

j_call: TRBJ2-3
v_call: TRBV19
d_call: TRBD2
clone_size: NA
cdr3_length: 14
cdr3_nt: TGTGCCAGTAGGTTAGCGGGGAGCACAGATACGCAGTATTTT
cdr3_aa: CASRLAGSTDTQYF

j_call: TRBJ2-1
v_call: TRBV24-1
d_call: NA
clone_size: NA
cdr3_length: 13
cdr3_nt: TGTGCCGCGGCGGCGGGGAACTACAATGAGCAGTTCTTC
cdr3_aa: CAAAAGNYNEQFF

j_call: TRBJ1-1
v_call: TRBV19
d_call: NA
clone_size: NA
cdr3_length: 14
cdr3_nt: TGTGCCAGTAGACCAGATACATCGAACACTGAAGCTTTCTTT
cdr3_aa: CASRPDTSNTEAFF

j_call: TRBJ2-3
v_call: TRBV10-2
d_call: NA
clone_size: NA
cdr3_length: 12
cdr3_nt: TGCGCCAGCAGGAGGGGGACGGATACGCAGTATTTT
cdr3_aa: CASRRGTDTQYF

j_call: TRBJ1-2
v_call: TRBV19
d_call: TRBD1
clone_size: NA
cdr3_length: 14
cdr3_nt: TGTGCCAGTAGTATAGCGGACAGGGCATGGGGCTACACCTTC
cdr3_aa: CASSIADRAWGYTF

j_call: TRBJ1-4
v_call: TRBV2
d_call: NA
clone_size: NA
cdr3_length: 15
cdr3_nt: TGTGCCAGCAGTGCGATGTCGGGTTTGAATGAAAAACTGTTTTTT
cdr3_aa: CASSAMSGLNEKLFF

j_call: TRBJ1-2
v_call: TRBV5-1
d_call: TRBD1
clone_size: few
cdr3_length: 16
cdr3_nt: TGCGCCAGCAGCTTGGCCGCGGGACAGGGGCGTGATAAGACCTACTTC
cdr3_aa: CASSLAAGQGRDKTYF

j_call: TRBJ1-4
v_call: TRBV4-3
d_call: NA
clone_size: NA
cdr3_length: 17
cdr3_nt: TGCGCCAGCAGCCAAGAGCTTCTCGGAGGCCTAAATGAAAAACTGTTTTTT
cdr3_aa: CASSQELLGGLNEKLFF

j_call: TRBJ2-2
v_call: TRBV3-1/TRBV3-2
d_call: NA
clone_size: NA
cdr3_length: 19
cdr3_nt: TGTGCCAGCAGCCAAGCCCGTGGACAGACTCTAGCGAACACCGGGGAGCTGTTTTTT
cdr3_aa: CASSQARGQTLANTGELFF

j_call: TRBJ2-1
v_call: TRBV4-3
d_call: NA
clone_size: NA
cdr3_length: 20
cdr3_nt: TGCGCCAGCAGCCCCAACATGGGGCAGGTATGGAGACGAGCCTACAATGAGCAGTTCTTC
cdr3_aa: CASSPNMGQVWRRAYNEQFF

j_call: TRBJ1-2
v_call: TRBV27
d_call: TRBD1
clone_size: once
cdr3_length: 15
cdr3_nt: TGTGCCAGCAGTTTTGACAGGGGAAGTCGCTATGGCTACACCTTC
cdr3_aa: CASSFDRGSRYGYTF

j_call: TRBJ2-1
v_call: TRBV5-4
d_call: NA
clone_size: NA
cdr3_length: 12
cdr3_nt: TGTGCCAGCAGCTTGAGGGGTCCTGAGCAGTTCTTC
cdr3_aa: CASSLRGPEQFF

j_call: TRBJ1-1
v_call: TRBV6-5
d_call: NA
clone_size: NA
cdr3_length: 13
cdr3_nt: TGTGCCAGCAGTTACCCGGATGGGGCGAAAGCTTTCTTT
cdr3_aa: CASSYPDGAKAFF